Listed below are T cell receptor beta chains from one sample, sequenced in a study of CD4 T cell repertoires in COVID-19. Generated by immunoSEQ multiplex PCR, the TCRdb table keeps only in-frame clones and is missing some. The sample lists 8,000 or so clones, less than 90% occurring once. Specimen: effector memory CD4+ T cells from blood, collected before the COVID-19 pandemic. These receptors originate from a human donor who had COVID-19. Both conserved end residues are part of each CDR3. A D gene is named only where the DNA matches it firmly. Expanded clones are given a class, and other clones once, few, many or no size at all.

clone size	V gene	D gene	J gene	CDR3 DNA	CDR3 protein
.	TRBV10-1	.	TRBJ2-5	TGCGCCAGCAGTGACACAGCTCGACAAGAGACCCAGTACTTC	CASSDTARQETQYF
.	TRBV28	TRBD1	TRBJ1-1	TGTGCCAGCAGGGGACAGGGTAACACTGAAGCTTTCTTT	CASRGQGNTEAFF
.	TRBV30	.	TRBJ1-5	TGTGCCTGGAGTGTAGCAGGGGGCAATCAGCCCCAGCATTTT	CAWSVAGGNQPQHF
.	TRBV5-1	.	TRBJ2-3	TGCGCCAGCAGCTTGGGGGAAACTAGTGGTGGCACAGATACGCAGTATTTT	CASSLGETSGGTDTQYF
.	TRBV6-1	.	TRBJ1-2	TGTGCCAGCAGTGAAGCTGTGCGGGGGCGGGTGGATGGCTACACCTTC	CASSEAVRGRVDGYTF
.	TRBV7-2	TRBD1	TRBJ1-5	TGTGCCAGCAGCCCGGACAGGGGCAATCAGCCCCAGCATTTT	CASSPDRGNQPQHF
.	TRBV4-2	TRBD2	TRBJ2-7	TGTGCCAGCAGCATTAGCGGGGGGGAGGACGAGCAGTACTTC	CASSISGGEDEQYF
.	TRBV5-6	.	TRBJ1-1	TGTGCCAGCAGCGTGCACGGGACACGTCGGACTGAAGCTTTCTTT	CASSVHGTRRTEAFF
.	TRBV2	.	TRBJ2-7	TGTGCCAGCTCCCAGGAAATGGCCTACGAGCAGTACTTC	CASSQEMAYEQYF
.	TRBV18	.	TRBJ2-5	TGTGCCAGCTCACCAGAGATCCAAGAGACCCAGTACTTC	CASSPEIQETQYF
.	TRBV10-3	.	TRBJ2-7	TGTGCCATCAGTGAGCTCCTAGGTAACGCCGAGCAGTACTTC	CAISELLGNAEQYF
large	TRBV18	TRBD2	TRBJ2-2	TGTGCCAGCTCACCCAATTCCGGGAGGGGCACCGGGGAGCTGTTTTTT	CASSPNSGRGTGELFF
.	TRBV19	TRBD2	TRBJ2-3	TGTGCCAGTAGTATGAGGAGCGGGGGGGACCCAGATACGCAGTATTTT	CASSMRSGGDPDTQYF
.	TRBV7-9	TRBD1	TRBJ2-2	TGTGCCAGCAGCAGAGGACAGGGGGCACTAGGTGGGGAGCTGTTTTTT	CASSRGQGALGGELFF
.	TRBV6-5	TRBD1	TRBJ1-2	TGTGCCAGCAGTTCTCGATTGGGGACAGGTCTCCCCTACACCTTC	CASSSRLGTGLPYTF
.	TRBV19	TRBD1	TRBJ1-4	TGTGCCAGTAGTGCACAGGGGGGAGTTAATGAAAAACTGTTTTTT	CASSAQGGVNEKLFF
.	TRBV18	TRBD2	TRBJ2-1	TGTGCCAGCTCACTAACTAGCGGGGGCTCCTACAATGAGCAGTTCTTC	CASSLTSGGSYNEQFF
.	TRBV28	.	TRBJ2-5	TGTGCCAGCGGCAGTCGACAGACACTCCAAGAGACCCAGTACTTC	CASGSRQTLQETQYF
.	TRBV28	.	TRBJ1-2	TGTGCCAGCATAGCGGGGGCTAACTATGGCTACACCTTC	CASIAGANYGYTF
.	TRBV5-4	TRBD2	TRBJ2-3	TGTGCCAGCAGCCCCGAACTAGCGGGGACAGATACGCAGTATTTT	CASSPELAGTDTQYF
.	TRBV6-1	.	TRBJ2-1	TGTGCCAGCAGGGACACCGAGGGACAACACAATGAGCAGTTCTTC	CASRDTEGQHNEQFF
.	TRBV6-1	.	TRBJ1-5	TGTGCCAGCAGTGTCGAGGGAGGGGTTGTCCAGCCCCAGCATTTT	CASSVEGGVVQPQHF
.	TRBV5-5	TRBD2	TRBJ2-1	TGTGCCAGCCTATTAGCGGGAGGGAACAATGAGCAGTTCTTC	CASLLAGGNNEQFF
.	TRBV6-1	.	TRBJ2-5	TGTGCCAGCAGGAGTCCCGAGACCCAGTACTTC	CASRSPETQYF